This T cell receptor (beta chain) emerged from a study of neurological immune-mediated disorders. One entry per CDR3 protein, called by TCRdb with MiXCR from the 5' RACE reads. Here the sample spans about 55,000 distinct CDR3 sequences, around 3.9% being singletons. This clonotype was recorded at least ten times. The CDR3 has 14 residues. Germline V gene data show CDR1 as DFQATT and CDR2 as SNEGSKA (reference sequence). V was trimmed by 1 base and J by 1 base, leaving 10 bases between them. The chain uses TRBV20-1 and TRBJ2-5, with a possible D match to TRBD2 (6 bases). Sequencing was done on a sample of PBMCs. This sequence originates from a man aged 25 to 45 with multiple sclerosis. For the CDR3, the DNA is TGCAGTGCTAGAGGGAGGGGACCCCAAGAGACCCAGTACTTC. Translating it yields CSARGRGPQETQYF.